This entry lists 8 T cell receptor beta chains sequenced from one sample in a study of regulatory T cells in long-lasting Graves disease. The time point: newly diagnosed GD, antithyroid drugs for less than 3 months. From PBMCs, RNA was extracted and then used to make the TCR library. Construction of TCR beta libraries relied on iRepertoire HTBI primers and on Arm-PCR targeting CDR3 regions. TCRdb reanalysed the multiplex PCR reads using MiXCR and keeps one entry per CDR3 protein. This sample carries approximately 300,000 distinct CDR3 sequences, over 15% of them seen once, and the ten largest clones take roughly 35%. Sequencing used peripheral blood mononuclear cells (PBMCs), obtained at new diagnosis, from a patient treated with antithyroid drugs. Every receptor here comes from a female donor with Graves disease.

This clonotype was seen repeatedly, ten times or more. The chain couples TRBV20-1 to TRBJ1-5; 8 bases align to TRBD1. The CDR3 length is 13 residues. J gave up 5 bases and V 5 bases, and 5 bases lay outside the gene matches. CDR1 is DFQATT and CDR2 is SNEGSKA in the germline V gene (reference sequence). CDR3 protein: CSALDRVDQPQHF. CDR3 sequence (DNA): TGCAGTGCTTTGGACAGGGTGGATCAGCCCCAGCATTTT.

The table lists this clonotype with a few counts. The V call is TRBV29-1, the J call TRBJ2-3; 11 bases are shared with TRBD2. V trimming: 6 bases; J trimming: 2 bases; junction bases outside the gene matches: 10. The CDR3 sequence is 16 residues long. Germline CDR1 and CDR2: SQVTM and ANQGSEA. CDR3 sequence: CSVRSGTSGNTDTQYF. The CDR3 DNA reads TGCAGCGTCAGATCCGGGACTAGCGGAAACACAGATACGCAGTATTTT.

This clonotype has a handful of counts. The chain joins TRBV19 to TRBJ1-5, with 9 bases aligning to TRBD1. The CDR3 has 16 amino acids. Germline CDR1 and CDR2: LNHDA and SQIVND (reference sequence). Trimming at V came to 5 bases and at J to 2 bases, leaving 7 bases not matched to a gene. CDR3 DNA sequence: TGTGCCAGTAGTCCGGGACAGGGTAATCGCAATCAGCCCCAGCATTTT. It specifies CASSPGQGNRNQPQHF.

The chain uses TRBV18 and TRBJ2-7; D might be TRBD1 (6 bases). V lost 4 bases and J 2 bases, leaving 12 bases between the germline ends. Per germline, CDR1 KGHSH and CDR2 LQKENI. This CDR3 comprises 14 residues. CDR3 DNA sequence: TGTGCCAGCTCACATGACAGGTCCACCTACGAGCAGTACTTC. This codes for CASSHDRSTYEQYF. Supplemented by reference TRBV18 and TRBJ2-7, the full variable domain reads NAGVMQNPRHLVRRRGQEARLRCSPMKGHSHVYWYRQLPEEGLKFMVYLQKENIIDESGMPKERFSAEFPKEGPSILRIQQVVRGDSAAYFCASSHDRSTYEQYFGPGTRLTVT.

This clonotype was picked up many times. The genes are TRBV7-9 and TRBJ2-7, with no clear D. In germline, CDR1 is SEHNR, CDR2 FQNEAQ (reference sequence). Trimming pared 6 bases from V and 6 bases from J, leaving 12 bases between. The CDR3 covers 12 residues. CDR3 sequence: CASSWVASEQYF. CDR3 in DNA: TGTGCCAGCAGTTGGGTTGCCTCCGAGCAGTACTTC. Complete variable domain (other parts from reference TRBV7-9 and TRBJ2-7): DTGVSQNPRHKITKRGQNVTFRCDPISEHNRLYWYRQTLGQGPEFLTYFQNEAQLEKSRLLSDRFSAERPKGSFSTLEIQRTEQGDSAMYLCASSWVASEQYFGPGTRLTVT.

To note about this clonotype: A clone one base away is much larger, so this may be a read error. J is TRBJ2-7 and V is TRBV12-3 or TRBV12-4, with D perhaps being TRBD1 or TRBD2 (5 bases each). Trimming stripped 1 base from V and 0 bases from J, with 10 bases between. The CDR3 contains 15 residues. The CDR3 nucleotides are TGTGCCAGCAGTTTAGGGGGGACCACCTCCTACGAGCAGTACTTC. Its protein is CASSLGGTTSYEQYF.

This clonotype was seen at least ten times. CDR3: CASSPTLLTSGSRETQYF. CDR3 DNA: TGTGCCAGCAGCCCAACGTTGCTAACTAGCGGGAGCCGGGAGACCCAGTACTTC. J is TRBJ2-5 and V is TRBV28; 11 bases are a match to TRBD2. The CDR3 sequence is 18 residues long. CDR1 MDHEN and CDR2 SYDVKM come from the germline V gene. V was clipped by 6 bases and J by 5 bases; unmatched bases: 17.

As to this clonotype: The CDR3 ends on some other residue instead of the conserved phenylalanine or tryptophan, so this is likely a read error. The chain is built from TRBV7-8 and TRBJ1-4; D may be TRBD1 (6 bases). V lost 5 bases, J lost 0 bases, and 13 bases lay in between. The germline V gene encodes CDR1 SGHVS and CDR2 FQNEAQ. The CDR3 totals 16 residues. CDR3 in DNA: TGTGCCAGCAGCCTCGGACAGTTTGCAACTAATGAAAAACTGTTTTAT. This gives the protein CASSLGQFATNEKLFY.